The clone carrying this TCR beta chain appeared many times. CDR3 length equals 13 residues. CDR1 is SGHRS and CDR2 is YFSETQ in the germline V gene. V shed 1 base and J shed 6 bases, with 10 bases lying between them. iRepertoire HTBI primers and Arm-PCR of CDR3 regions built TCR beta libraries. In TCRdb, the multiplex PCR reads were re-called with MiXCR into one record per CDR3 protein. The sample yields 300,000 to 450,000 distinct CDR3 sequences, 15% to 19% seen once. The data belong to a study of regulatory T cells in long-lasting Graves disease. Time point: newly diagnosed GD, antithyroid drugs for less than 3 months. PBMCs provided the RNA from which the TCR library was made. Nine-milliliter peripheral blood samples went into EDTA tubes.

This receptor was taken from a female donor with Graves disease. The source was peripheral blood mononuclear cells (PBMCs), collected at new diagnosis, from a patient treated with antithyroid drugs. The V and J genes are TRBV5-1 and TRBJ1-1; tentatively, D is TRBD1 (6 bases). In nucleotides, the CDR3 is TGCGCCAGCAGCTTGCCAGGGGAGGCTGAAGCTTTCTTT. Translating it yields CASSLPGEAEAFF.